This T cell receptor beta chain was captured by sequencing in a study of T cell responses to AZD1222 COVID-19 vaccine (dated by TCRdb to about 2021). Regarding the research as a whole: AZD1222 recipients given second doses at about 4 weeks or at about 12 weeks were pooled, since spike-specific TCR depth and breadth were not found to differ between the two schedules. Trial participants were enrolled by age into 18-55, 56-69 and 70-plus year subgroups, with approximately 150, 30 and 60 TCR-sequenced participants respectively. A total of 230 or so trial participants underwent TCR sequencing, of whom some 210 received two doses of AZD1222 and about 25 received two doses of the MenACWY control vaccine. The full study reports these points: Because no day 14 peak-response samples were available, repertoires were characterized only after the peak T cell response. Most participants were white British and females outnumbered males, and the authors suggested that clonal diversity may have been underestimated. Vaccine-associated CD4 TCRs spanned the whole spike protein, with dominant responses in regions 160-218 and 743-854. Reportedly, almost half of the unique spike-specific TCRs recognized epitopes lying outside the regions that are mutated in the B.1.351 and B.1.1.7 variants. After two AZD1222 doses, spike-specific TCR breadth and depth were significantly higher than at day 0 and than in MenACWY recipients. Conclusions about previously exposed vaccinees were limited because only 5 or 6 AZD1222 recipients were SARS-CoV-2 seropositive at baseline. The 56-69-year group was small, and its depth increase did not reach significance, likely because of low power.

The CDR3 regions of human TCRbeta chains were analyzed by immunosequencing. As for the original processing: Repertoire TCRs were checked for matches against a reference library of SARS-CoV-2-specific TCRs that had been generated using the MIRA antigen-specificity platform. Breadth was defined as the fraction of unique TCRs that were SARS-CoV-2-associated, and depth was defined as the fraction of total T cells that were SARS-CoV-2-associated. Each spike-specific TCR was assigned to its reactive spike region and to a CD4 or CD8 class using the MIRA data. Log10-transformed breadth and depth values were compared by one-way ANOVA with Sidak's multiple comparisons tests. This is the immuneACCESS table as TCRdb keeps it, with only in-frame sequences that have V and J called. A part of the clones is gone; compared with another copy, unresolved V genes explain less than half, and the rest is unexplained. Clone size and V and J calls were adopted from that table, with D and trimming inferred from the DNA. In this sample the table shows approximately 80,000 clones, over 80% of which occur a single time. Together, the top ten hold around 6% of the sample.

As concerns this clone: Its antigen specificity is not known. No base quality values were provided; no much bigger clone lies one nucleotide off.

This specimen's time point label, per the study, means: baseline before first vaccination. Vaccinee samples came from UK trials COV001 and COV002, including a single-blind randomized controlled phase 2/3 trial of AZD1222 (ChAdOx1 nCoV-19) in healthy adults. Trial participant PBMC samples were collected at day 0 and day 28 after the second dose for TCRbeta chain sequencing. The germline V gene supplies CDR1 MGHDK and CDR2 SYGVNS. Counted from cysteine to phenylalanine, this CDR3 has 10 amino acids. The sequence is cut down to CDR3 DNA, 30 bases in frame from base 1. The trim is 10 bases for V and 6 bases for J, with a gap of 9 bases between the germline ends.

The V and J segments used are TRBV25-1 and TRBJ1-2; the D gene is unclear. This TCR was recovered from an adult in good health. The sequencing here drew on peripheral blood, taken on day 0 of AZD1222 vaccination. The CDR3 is CATENDGYTF. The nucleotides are TGTGCCACCGAGAACGATGGCTACACCTTC.